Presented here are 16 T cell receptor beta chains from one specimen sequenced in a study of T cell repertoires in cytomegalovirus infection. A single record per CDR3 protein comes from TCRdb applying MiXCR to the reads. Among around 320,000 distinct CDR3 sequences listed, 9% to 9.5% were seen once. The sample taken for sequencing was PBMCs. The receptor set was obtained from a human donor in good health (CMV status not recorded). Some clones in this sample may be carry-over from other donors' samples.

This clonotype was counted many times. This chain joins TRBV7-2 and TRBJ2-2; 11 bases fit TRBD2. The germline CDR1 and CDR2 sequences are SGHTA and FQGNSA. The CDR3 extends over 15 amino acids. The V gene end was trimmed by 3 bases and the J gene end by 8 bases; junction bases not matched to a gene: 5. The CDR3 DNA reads TGTGCCAGCAGCTTTCGACTAGCGGGGAAGGGGGAGCTGTTTTTT. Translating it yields CASSFRLAGKGELFF. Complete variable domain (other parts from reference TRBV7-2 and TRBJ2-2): GAGVSQSPSNKVTEKGKDVELRCDPISGHTALYWYRQSLGQGLEFLIYFQGNSAPDKSGLPSDRFSAERTGGSVSTLTIQRTQQEDSAVYLCASSFRLAGKGELFFGEGSRLTVL.

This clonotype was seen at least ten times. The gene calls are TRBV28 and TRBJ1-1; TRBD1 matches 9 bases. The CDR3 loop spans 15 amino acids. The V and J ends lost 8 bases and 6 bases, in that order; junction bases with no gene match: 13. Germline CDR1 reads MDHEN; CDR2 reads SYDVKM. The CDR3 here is CASVPGTGMWAEAFF. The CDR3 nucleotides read TGTGCCAGCGTGCCTGGGACAGGGATGTGGGCTGAAGCTTTCTTT. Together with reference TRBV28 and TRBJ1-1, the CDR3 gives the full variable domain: DVKVTQSSRYLVKRTGEKVFLECVQDMDHENMFWYRQDPGLGLRLIYFSYDVKMKEKGDIPEGYSVSREKKERFSLILESASTNQTSMYLCASVPGTGMWAEAFFGQGTRLTVV.

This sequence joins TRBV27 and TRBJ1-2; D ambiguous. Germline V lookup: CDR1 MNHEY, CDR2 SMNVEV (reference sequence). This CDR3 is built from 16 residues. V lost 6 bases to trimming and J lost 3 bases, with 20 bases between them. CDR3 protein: CASSPDPRLRDYGYTF. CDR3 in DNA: TGTGCCAGCAGCCCCGACCCCCGGCTCCGGGACTATGGCTACACCTTC.

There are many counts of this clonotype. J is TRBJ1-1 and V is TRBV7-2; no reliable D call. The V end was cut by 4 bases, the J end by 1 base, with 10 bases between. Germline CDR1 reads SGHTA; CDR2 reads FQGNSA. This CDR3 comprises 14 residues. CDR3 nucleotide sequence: TGTGCCAGCAGCTCGATTGACAAGAACACTGAAGCTTTCTTT. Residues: CASSSIDKNTEAFF.

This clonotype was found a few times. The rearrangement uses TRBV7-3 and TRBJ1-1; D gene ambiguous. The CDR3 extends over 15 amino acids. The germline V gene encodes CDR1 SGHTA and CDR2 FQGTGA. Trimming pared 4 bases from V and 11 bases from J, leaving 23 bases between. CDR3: CASSSLERGSVDAFF. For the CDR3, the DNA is TGTGCCAGCAGCTCCTTGGAGCGTGGCTCGGTGGATGCTTTCTTT. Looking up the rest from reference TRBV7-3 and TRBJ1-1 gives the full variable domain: GAGVSQTPSNKVTEKGKYVELRCDPISGHTALYWYRQSLGQGPEFLIYFQGTGAADDSGLPNDRFFAVRPEGSVSTLKIQRTERGDSAVYLCASSSLERGSVDAFFGQGTRLTVV.

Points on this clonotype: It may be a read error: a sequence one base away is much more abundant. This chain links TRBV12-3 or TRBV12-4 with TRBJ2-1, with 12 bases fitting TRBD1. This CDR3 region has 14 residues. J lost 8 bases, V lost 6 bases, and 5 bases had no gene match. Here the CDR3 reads CASRAGQGADEQFF. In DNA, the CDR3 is TGTGCCAGCAGGGCGGGACAGGGGGCTGATGAGCAGTTCTTC.

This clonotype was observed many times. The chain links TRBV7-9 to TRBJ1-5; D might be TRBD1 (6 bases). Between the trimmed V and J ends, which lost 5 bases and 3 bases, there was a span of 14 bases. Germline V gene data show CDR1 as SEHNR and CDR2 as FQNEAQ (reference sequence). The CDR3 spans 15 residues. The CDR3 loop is CASSPPGADNQPQHF. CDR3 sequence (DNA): TGTGCCAGCAGCCCACCAGGGGCGGACAATCAGCCCCAGCATTTT.

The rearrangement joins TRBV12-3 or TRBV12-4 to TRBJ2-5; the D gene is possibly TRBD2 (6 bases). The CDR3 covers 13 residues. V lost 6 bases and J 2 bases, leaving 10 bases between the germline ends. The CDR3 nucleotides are TGTGCCAGCAGCCGGGACTGGCAAGAGACCCAGTACTTC. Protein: CASSRDWQETQYF.

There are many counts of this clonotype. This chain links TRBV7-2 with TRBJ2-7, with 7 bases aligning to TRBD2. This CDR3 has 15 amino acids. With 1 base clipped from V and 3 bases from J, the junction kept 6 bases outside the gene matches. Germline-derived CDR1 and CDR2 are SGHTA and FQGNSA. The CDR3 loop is CASSLDMRGNYEQYF. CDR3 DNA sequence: TGTGCCAGCAGCTTAGATATGCGGGGGAACTACGAGCAGTACTTC.

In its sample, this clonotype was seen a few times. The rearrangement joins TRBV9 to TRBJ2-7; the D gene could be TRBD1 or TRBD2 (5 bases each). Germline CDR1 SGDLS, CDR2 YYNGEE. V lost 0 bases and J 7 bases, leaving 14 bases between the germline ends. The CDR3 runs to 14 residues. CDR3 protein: CASSVAPLGGEQYF. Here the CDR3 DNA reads TGTGCCAGCAGCGTAGCCCCACTTGGGGGTGAGCAGTACTTC.

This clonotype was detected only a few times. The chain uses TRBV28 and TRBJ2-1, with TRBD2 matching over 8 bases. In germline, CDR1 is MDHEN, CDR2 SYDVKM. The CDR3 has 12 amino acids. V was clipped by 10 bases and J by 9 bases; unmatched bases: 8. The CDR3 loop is CATRGGHSEQFF. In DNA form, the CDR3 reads TGTGCCACCCGGGGGGGGCACAGTGAGCAGTTCTTC.

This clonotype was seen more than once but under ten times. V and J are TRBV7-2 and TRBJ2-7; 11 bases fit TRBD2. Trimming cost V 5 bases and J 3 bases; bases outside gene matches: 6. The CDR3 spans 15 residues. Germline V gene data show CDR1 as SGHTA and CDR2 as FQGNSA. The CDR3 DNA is TGTGCCAGCAGCGAGCCGGGACTAGCGGTCTACGAGCAGTACTTC. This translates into CASSEPGLAVYEQYF. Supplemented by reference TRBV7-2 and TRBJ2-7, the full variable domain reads GAGVSQSPSNKVTEKGKDVELRCDPISGHTALYWYRQSLGQGLEFLIYFQGNSAPDKSGLPSDRFSAERTGGSVSTLTIQRTQQEDSAVYLCASSEPGLAVYEQYFGPGTRLTVT.

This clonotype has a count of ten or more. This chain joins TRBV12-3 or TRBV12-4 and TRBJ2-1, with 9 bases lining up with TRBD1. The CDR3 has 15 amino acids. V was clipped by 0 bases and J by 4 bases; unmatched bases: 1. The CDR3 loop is CASSLAQGAYNEQFF. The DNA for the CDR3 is TGTGCCAGCAGTTTAGCACAGGGGGCATACAATGAGCAGTTCTTC.

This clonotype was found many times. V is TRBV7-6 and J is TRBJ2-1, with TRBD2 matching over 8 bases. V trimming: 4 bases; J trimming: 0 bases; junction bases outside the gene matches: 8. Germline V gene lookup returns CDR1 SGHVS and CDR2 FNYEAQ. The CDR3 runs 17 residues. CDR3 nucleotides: TGTGCCAGCAGCTCAACTAGCGGCCTTAGCTCCTACAATGAGCAGTTCTTC. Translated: CASSSTSGLSSYNEQFF.

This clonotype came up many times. The CDR3, as DNA: TGTGCCAGCAGTTTAACAGGGGAGTGGGGCACTGAAGCTTTCTTT. This encodes CASSLTGEWGTEAFF. V and J are TRBV28 and TRBJ1-1, with 7 bases matching TRBD1. The trim removed 2 bases at V and 4 bases at J, leaving 7 bases unmatched. This CDR3 has 15 residues. Germline-derived CDR1 and CDR2 are MDHEN and SYDVKM.

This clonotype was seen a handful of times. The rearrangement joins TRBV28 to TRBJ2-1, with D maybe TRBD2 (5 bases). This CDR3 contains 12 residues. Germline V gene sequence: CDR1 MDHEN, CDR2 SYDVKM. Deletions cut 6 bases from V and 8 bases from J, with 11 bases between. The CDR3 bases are TGTGCCAGCAGAGATCCCGGGGATGAGCAGTTCTTC. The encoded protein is CASRDPGDEQFF.